Below are 13 T cell receptor beta chains sequenced from a single sample in a study of OX40 agonist ivuxolimab in advanced cancers. TCRdb's table, derived via immunoSEQ multiplex PCR, lists solely in-frame clones and lacks some. The sample yields over 65,000 clones, 80% to 95% seen once. Sequencing used CD4+ or CD8+ T cells sorted from blood, obtained in a trial of the OX40 agonist ivuxolimab. Receptors originate from an adult with an advanced solid tumor such as melanoma, head and neck, liver or kidney cancer.

The J gene is TRBJ1-1, the V gene TRBV9, with 8 positions matching TRBD1. The CDR3 is 15 residues long. Germline-derived CDR1 and CDR2 are SGDLS and YYNGEE. The J segment lost 4 bases and the V segment lost 3 bases, leaving 8 bases of the junction unmatched. This CDR3 reads CASSAQTGVGTEAFF. In DNA, the CDR3 is TGTGCCAGCAGCGCACAGACAGGGGTGGGCACTGAAGCTTTCTTT.

This clone was picked up a small number of times. The chain has TRBV29-1 and TRBJ1-1; possible D gene TRBD1, 5 bases. In germline, CDR1 is SQVTM, CDR2 ANQGSEA. V lost 4 bases and J 1 base, leaving 10 bases between the germline ends. The CDR3 length is 13 residues. CDR3 region: CSVGGGPNTEAFF. Written as DNA, the CDR3 is TGCAGCGTTGGGGGCGGACCGAACACTGAAGCTTTCTTT.

The chain carries TRBV4-3 and TRBJ2-3; tentative D call: TRBD1 (7 bases). Looked up from germline, CDR1 is LGHNA and CDR2 is YSLEER. Trimming left V 4 bases short and J 0 bases short, with 11 bases between. This CDR3 has 15 residues. As DNA, the CDR3 is TGCGCCAGCAGCCTCCAGGGGGGAAGCACAGATACGCAGTATTTT. Its translation is CASSLQGGSTDTQYF.

The chain is built from TRBV6-6 and TRBJ2-5; tentatively, D is TRBD1 (5 bases). The CDR3 totals 12 residues. The V gene lost 5 bases and the J gene lost 2 bases, with 6 bases spanning the gap. Germline V gives CDR1 MNHNY, CDR2 SVGAGI (reference sequence). This CDR3 is CASSDRQETQYF. The CDR3 DNA sequence: TGTGCCAGCAGTGACAGACAAGAGACCCAGTACTTC.

V gene TRBV2 combines with J gene TRBJ1-1; D unclear. V lost 2 bases to trimming and J lost 9 bases, with 10 bases between them. The CDR3 spans 12 residues. Germline CDR1 SNHLY, CDR2 FYNNEI. CDR3 region: CASSESGRQAFF. DNA for the CDR3: TGTGCCAGCAGTGAATCCGGCAGACAAGCTTTCTTT.

The CDR3 DNA sequence: TGCGCCAGCAGCGTTGGGACAGGGGGCGATCAGCCCCAGCATTTT. Protein product: CASSVGTGGDQPQHF. This sequence joins TRBV5-1 and TRBJ1-5; 12 positions match TRBD1. With 4 bases clipped from V and 5 bases from J, the junction kept 4 bases outside the gene matches. There are 15 residues in the CDR3. Germline CDR1 and CDR2: SGHRS and YFSETQ.

This sequence joins TRBV2 and TRBJ2-7; a weak D match, TRBD1 (7 bases). The V and J ends lost 8 bases and 7 bases respectively, with 21 bases between them. In germline, CDR1 is SNHLY, CDR2 FYNNEI. The CDR3 length is 14 residues. The CDR3 coding sequence is TGTGCCAGCCTTGGGGTCAGGGGGGCGGGTGAGCAGTACTTC. Translating gives CASLGVRGAGEQYF.

This clone was seen a few times. The chain has TRBV6-6 and TRBJ2-2; possible D gene TRBD2, 5 bases. Looked up from germline, CDR1 is MNHNY and CDR2 is SVGAGI (reference sequence). V lost 7 bases, J lost 5 bases, and 11 bases lay in between. This CDR3 has 13 amino acids. CDR3 sequence: CASKSGNTGELFF. The CDR3 DNA reads as TGTGCCAGCAAGAGCGGAAATACCGGGGAGCTGTTTTTT.

The CDR3 DNA reads TGTGCCAGCAGCGCTCAGAACACTGAAGCTTTCTTT. Its protein product is CASSAQNTEAFF. The chain links TRBV9 to TRBJ1-1; D unresolved. CDR1 and CDR2 (germline): SGDLS, YYNGEE. The CDR3 is 12 amino acids. Trimming shortened V by 3 bases and J by 1 base, and 4 bases separated the two germline ends.

The CDR3 sequence is CASRSGQSNEQFF. In DNA form, the CDR3 reads TGTGCCAGCAGGTCCGGGCAATCGAATGAGCAGTTCTTC. J is TRBJ2-1 and V is TRBV7-9; D unclear. V was trimmed by 6 bases and J by 7 bases, leaving 13 bases between them. In germline, CDR1 is SEHNR, CDR2 FQNEAQ (reference sequence). The CDR3 consists of 13 residues.

This chain links TRBV4-1 with TRBJ2-1; perhaps TRBD2 as D (6 bases). CDR1 and CDR2 from the germline V gene are MGHRA and YSYEKL. The V and J ends lost 0 bases and 4 bases respectively, with 16 bases between them. CDR3 length: 17 amino acids. This chain's CDR3 is CASSQEGGGATYNEQFF. In DNA form, the CDR3 reads TGCGCCAGCAGCCAAGAGGGGGGTGGGGCTACATACAATGAGCAGTTCTTC.

J is TRBJ1-4 and V is TRBV2; D gene ambiguous. Germline lookup yields CDR1 SNHLY and CDR2 FYNNEI. Trimming removed 2 bases at V and 8 bases at J, with 12 bases between. This CDR3 spans 14 amino acids. This CDR3 is CASSEILGREKLFF. The CDR3 bases are TGTGCCAGCAGTGAAATATTGGGCCGGGAAAAACTGTTTTTT.

V usage is TRBV7-6 and J usage is TRBJ1-3; perhaps TRBD1 as D (6 bases). From germline, CDR1 is SGHVS and CDR2 FNYEAQ. V dropped 0 bases and J dropped 8 bases, with 17 bases sitting between them. The CDR3 has 16 amino acids. CDR3: CASSLAGQGLTDTIYF. DNA of the CDR3: TGTGCCAGCAGCTTAGCGGGACAAGGACTTACGGACACCATATATTTT.